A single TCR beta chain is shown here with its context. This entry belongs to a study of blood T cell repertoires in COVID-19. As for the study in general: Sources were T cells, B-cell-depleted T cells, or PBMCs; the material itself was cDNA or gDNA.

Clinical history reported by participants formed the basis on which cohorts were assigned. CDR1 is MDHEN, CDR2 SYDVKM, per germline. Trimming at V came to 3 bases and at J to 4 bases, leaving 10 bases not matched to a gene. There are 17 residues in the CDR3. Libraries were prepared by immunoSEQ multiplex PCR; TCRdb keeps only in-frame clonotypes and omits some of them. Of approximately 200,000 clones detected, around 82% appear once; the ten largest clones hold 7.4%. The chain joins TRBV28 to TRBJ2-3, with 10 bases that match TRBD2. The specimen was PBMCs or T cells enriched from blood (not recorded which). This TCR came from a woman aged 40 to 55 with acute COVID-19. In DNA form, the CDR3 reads TGTGCCAGCAGTTTCCCAAGCGGGAGGGCCGAGGCAGATACGCAGTATTTT. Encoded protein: CASSFPSGRAEADTQYF.